The 10 T cell receptor beta chains below come from one sample, sequenced in a study of T-cell reconstitution after alpha-beta-depleted transplantation in children. Unique molecular identifiers were incorporated into the prepared TCRbeta library. A single record per CDR3 protein comes from TCRdb applying MiXCR to the PCR reads. This table has some 200,000 distinct CDR3 sequences, roughly 9.1% appearing once. Sequenced material: PBMCs, mostly from graft donor cells, taken 360 days after TCRalphabeta/CD19-depleted stem cell transplant. The receptors originated from a male patient aged 2 to 10 who had a stem cell transplant for acute myeloid leukemia, so the T cells may come from the graft donor.

Many counts were recorded for this clonotype. The chain uses TRBV10-3 and TRBJ2-7; D uncertain. The V and J ends lost 4 bases and 5 bases respectively, with 9 bases between them. Germline V CDR1 and CDR2: ENHRY, SYGVKD. The CDR3 spans 12 residues. The CDR3 nucleotides read TGTGCCATCAGTGTCGGAACAGACGAGCAGTACTTC. Translating gives CAISVGTDEQYF.

The table lists this clonotype with a few counts. The chain combines TRBV9 with TRBJ2-1; 12 bases align to TRBD2. CDR1 SGDLS and CDR2 YYNGEE come from the germline V gene. Trimming took 4 bases from V and 8 from J; bases not matched to a gene: 13. The CDR3 is 17 residues long. The CDR3 DNA is TGTGCCAGCAGCATAGAAAGACTAGCGGGAGCCCCCGATGAGCAGTTCTTC. Translating gives CASSIERLAGAPDEQFF.

As concerns this clonotype: The missing conserved phenylalanine or tryptophan at the end of this CDR3 makes a read error likely. The chain has TRBV6-2 or TRBV6-3 and TRBJ2-7, with D uncertain. V lost 0 bases to trimming and J lost 4 bases, with 4 bases between them. The CDR3 loop spans 12 amino acids. Germline CDR1 is MNHEY and CDR2 is SVGEGT. The CDR3 DNA reads TGTGCCAGCAGTTACTCTCCTTACGAGCAGTACTGC. Translation gives CASSYSPYEQYC.

The chain recombines TRBV6-2 or TRBV6-3 with TRBJ1-5; D is undetermined. Per the germline V gene, CDR1 is MNHEY and CDR2 is SVGEGT. Trimming removed 2 bases at V and 0 bases at J, with 8 bases between. The CDR3 has 15 amino acids. CDR3 loop: CASSYGDYSNQPQHF. CDR3 DNA sequence: TGTGCCAGCAGTTACGGGGATTATAGCAATCAGCCCCAGCATTTT.

J is TRBJ2-3 and V is TRBV10-3, with TRBD2 identical over 8 bases. CDR3 length: 15 amino acids. Per the germline V gene, CDR1 is ENHRY and CDR2 is SYGVKD. V lost 5 bases and J lost 0; bases outside the gene matches: 4. The DNA for the CDR3 is TGTGCCATCAGTAAAGCTAGCGGGAGCACAGATACGCAGTATTTT. The encoded protein is CAISKASGSTDTQYF.

DNA for the CDR3: TGTGCTAAACGTTTAGCCACGGAGTACTTC. Its protein product is CAKRLATEYF. The chain employs TRBV12-5 and TRBJ2-7; D is unclear. The V end lost 10 bases, the J end lost 11 bases, and 15 bases lay between the germline ends. The CDR3 contains 10 residues. Germline CDR1 is LGHNT and CDR2 is FRNRAP.

The rearrangement links TRBV5-1 to TRBJ2-2; tentative D call: TRBD1 (5 bases). This CDR3 region has 13 residues. Deletions cut 5 bases from V and 3 bases from J, with 8 bases between. Germline assignment: CDR1 SGHRS and CDR2 YFSETQ. DNA of the CDR3: TGCGCCAGCAGGGACATAGACACCGGGGAGCTGTTTTTT. This codes for CASRDIDTGELFF.

This clonotype was recorded a few times. V usage is TRBV5-1 and J usage is TRBJ2-5; 10 bases align to TRBD2. Germline V lookup: CDR1 SGHRS, CDR2 YFSETQ. Trimming took 0 bases from V and 1 from J; bases not matched to a gene: 3. There are 16 residues in the CDR3. Here the CDR3 DNA reads TGCGCCAGCAGCTTGGGGACTAGCGGCCTCCAAGAGACCCAGTACTTC. It translates to CASSLGTSGLQETQYF.

Only a few counts were recorded for this clonotype. V and J are TRBV4-1 and TRBJ1-1; D not resolved. Germline-derived CDR1 and CDR2 are MGHRA and YSYEKL. This CDR3 contains 14 residues. Trimming pared 4 bases from V and 2 bases from J, leaving 11 bases between. The CDR3 DNA follows: TGCGCCAGCAGCCGAGTGGGCAGCAACACTGAAGCTTTCTTT. This encodes CASSRVGSNTEAFF.

This clonotype was recorded once. J is TRBJ2-5 and V is TRBV20-1; maybe TRBD1 (6 bases). In germline, CDR1 is DFQATT, CDR2 SNEGSKA (reference sequence). The CDR3 covers 12 residues. V was shortened by 3 bases and J by 4 bases, with 9 bases between the two germline ends. The CDR3 DNA sequence: TGCAGTGCTAGGAGAGGGGGAGAGACCCAGTACTTC. Amino acids: CSARRGGETQYF.